This T cell receptor (beta chain) derives from a study of human T cells and chemical hapten exposure. Study summary: Minor volume differences among pooled libraries chiefly drove per-sample TCR yield variation. General observations from the study: Once DPC sensitization occurred, TCRs above 1 in 1000 frequency showed no change.

Germline loops: CDR1 SGHAT, CDR2 FQNNGV. Deletions cut 5 bases from V and 10 bases from J, with 16 bases between. CDR3 length: 13 amino acids. A note on this clonotype: The antigen is not known.

Unique molecular identifiers were affixed to discrete cDNA molecules within the library. In the original processing: Samples had a median of roughly 100,000 TCRs, ranging roughly 23,224 to 750,000. MiXCR was run by TCRdb on the 5' RACE reads, yielding one entry per CDR3 protein. The V and J calls were not made by the authors but by TCRdb's processing. The sample shows around 100,000 distinct CDR3 sequences, 15% to 20% of them seen only once. Before extraction, the whole blood was not fractionated, and total RNA was taken from it. The chain joins TRBV11-2 to TRBJ2-3; a weak D match, TRBD1 (5 bases). The clonotype comes from a human donor in good health. The CDR3 sequence: CASSPRRGRPQYF. Written as DNA, the CDR3 is TGTGCCAGCAGCCCCCGAAGGGGCCGCCCGCAGTATTTT.